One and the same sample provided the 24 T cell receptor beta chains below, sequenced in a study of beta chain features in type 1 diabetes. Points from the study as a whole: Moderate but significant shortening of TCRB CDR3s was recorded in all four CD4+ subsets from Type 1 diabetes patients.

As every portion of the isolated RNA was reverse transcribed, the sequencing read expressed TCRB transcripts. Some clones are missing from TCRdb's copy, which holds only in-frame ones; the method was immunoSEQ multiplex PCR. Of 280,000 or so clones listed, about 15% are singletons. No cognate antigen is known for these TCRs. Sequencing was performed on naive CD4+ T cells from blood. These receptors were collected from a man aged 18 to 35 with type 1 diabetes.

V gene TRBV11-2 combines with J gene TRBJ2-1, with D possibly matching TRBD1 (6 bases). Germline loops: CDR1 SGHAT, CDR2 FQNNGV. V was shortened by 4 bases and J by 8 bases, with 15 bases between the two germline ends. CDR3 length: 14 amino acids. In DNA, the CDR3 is TGTGCCAGCAGCTACCGGGACACGAGGGATGAGCAGTTCTTC. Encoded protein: CASSYRDTRDEQFF.

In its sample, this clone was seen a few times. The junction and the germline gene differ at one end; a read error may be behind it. The CDR3 DNA reads as TGTGCCAGCAGTGAAGCCTGGCGGGAGGGGGATTTT. The encoded protein is CASSEAWREGDF. The chain links TRBV2 to TRBJ2-3, with 9 positions matching TRBD2. CDR1 is SNHLY and CDR2 is FYNNEI in the germline V gene. The CDR3 covers 12 residues.

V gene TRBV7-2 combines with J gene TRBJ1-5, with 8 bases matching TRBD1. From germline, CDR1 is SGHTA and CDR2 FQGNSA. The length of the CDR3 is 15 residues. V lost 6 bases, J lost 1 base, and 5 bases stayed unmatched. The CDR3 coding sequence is TGTGCCAGCAGGAGGACAGGGATGAGCAATCAGCCCCAGCATTTT. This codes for CASRRTGMSNQPQHF.

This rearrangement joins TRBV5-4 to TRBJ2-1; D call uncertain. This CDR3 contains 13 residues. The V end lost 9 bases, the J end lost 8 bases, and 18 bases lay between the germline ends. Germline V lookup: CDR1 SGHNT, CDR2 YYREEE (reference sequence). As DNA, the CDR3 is TGTGCCACCCACCGACAACTTCCCCATGAGCAGTTCTTC. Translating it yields CATHRQLPHEQFF.

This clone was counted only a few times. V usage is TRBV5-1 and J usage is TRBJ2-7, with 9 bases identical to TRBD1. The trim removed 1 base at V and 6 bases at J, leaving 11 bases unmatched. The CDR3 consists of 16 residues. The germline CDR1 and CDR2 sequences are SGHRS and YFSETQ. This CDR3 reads CASSLWVGTGSREQYF. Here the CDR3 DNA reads TGCGCCAGCAGCTTGTGGGTCGGGACAGGGTCTCGCGAGCAGTACTTC.

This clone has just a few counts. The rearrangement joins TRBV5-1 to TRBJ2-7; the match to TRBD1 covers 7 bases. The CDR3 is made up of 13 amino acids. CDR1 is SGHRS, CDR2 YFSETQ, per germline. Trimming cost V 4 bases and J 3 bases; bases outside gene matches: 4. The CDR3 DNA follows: TGCGCCAGCAGCATAGGGACAGACTACGAGCAGTACTTC. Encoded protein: CASSIGTDYEQYF.

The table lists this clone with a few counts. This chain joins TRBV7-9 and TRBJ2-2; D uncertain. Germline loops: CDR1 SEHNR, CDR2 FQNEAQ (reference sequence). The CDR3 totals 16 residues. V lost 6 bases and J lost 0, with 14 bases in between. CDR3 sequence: CASSSRSTANTGELFF. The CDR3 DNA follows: TGTGCCAGCAGTTCAAGGAGCACCGCGAACACCGGGGAGCTGTTTTTT.

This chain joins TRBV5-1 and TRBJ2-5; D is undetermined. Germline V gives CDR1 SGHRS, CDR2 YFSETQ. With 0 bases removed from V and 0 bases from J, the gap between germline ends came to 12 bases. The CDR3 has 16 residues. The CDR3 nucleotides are TGCGCCAGCAGCTTGGGCGCGGCCAAGTACCAAGAGACCCAGTACTTC. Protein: CASSLGAAKYQETQYF. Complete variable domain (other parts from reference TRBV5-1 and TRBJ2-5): KAGVTQTPRYLIKTRGQQVTLSCSPISGHRSVSWYQQTPGQGLQFLFEYFSETQRNKGNFPGRFSGRQFSNSRSEMNVSTLELGDSALYLCASSLGAAKYQETQYFGPGTRLLVL.

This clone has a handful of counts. The CDR3: CASSPLMASGGPDTQYF. CDR3 DNA: TGTGCCAGCAGCCCCTTAATGGCTAGCGGGGGGCCAGATACGCAGTATTTT. The chain uses TRBV11-2 and TRBJ2-3; 11 nucleotides align to TRBD2. The V gene end was trimmed by 5 bases and the J gene end by 4 bases; junction bases not matched to a gene: 11. The germline V gene has CDR1 SGHAT and CDR2 FQNNGV. The CDR3 totals 17 residues.

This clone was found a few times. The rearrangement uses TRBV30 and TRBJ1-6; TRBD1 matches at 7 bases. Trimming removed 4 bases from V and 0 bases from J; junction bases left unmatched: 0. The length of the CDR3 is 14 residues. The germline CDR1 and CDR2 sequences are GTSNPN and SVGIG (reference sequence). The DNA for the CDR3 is TGTGCCTGGACAGGGGGCTCCTATAATTCACCCCTCCACTTT. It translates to CAWTGGSYNSPLHF. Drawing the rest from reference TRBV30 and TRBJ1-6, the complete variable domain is SQTIHQWPATLVQPVGSPLSLECTVEGTSNPNLYWYRQAAGRGLQLLFYSVGIGQISSEVPQNLSASRPQDRQFILSSKKLLLSDSGFYLCAWTGGSYNSPLHFGNGTRLTVT.

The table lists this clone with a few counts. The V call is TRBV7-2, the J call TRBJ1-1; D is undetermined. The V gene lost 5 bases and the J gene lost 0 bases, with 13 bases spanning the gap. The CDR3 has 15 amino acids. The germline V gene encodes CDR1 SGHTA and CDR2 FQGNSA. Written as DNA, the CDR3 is TGTGCCAGCAGCCCCTCAGCGAGCATGAACACTGAAGCTTTCTTT. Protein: CASSPSASMNTEAFF. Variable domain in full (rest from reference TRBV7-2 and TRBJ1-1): GAGVSQSPSNKVTEKGKDVELRCDPISGHTALYWYRQSLGQGLEFLIYFQGNSAPDKSGLPSDRFSAERTGGSVSTLTIQRTQQEDSAVYLCASSPSASMNTEAFFGQGTRLTVV.

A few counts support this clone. The CDR3 region has the DNA TGTGCCACCAGCAGCCGGGGGAGGGGAACGGCCGCCAACGTCCTGACTTTC. It yields the protein CATSSRGRGTAANVLTF. The chain has TRBV15 and TRBJ2-6; 7 nucleotides agree with TRBD2. CDR3 length: 17 amino acids. With 3 bases clipped from V and 7 bases from J, the junction kept 12 bases outside the gene matches. Germline values: CDR1 LNHNV, CDR2 YYDKDF (reference sequence).

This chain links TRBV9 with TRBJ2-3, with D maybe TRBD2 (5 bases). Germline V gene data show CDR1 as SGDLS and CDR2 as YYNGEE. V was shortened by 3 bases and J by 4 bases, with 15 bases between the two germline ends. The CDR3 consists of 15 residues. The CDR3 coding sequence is TGTGCCAGCAGCGACACTGACTACCCGGCAGATACGCAGTATTTT. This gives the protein CASSDTDYPADTQYF.

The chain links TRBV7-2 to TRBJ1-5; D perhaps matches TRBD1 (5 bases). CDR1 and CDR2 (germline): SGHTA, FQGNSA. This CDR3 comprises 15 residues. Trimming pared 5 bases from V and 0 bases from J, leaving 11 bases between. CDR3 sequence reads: CASSATVYSNQPQHF. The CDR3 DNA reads TGTGCCAGCAGCGCGACAGTTTATAGCAATCAGCCCCAGCATTTT. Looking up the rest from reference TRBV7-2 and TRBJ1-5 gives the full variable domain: GAGVSQSPSNKVTEKGKDVELRCDPISGHTALYWYRQSLGQGLEFLIYFQGNSAPDKSGLPSDRFSAERTGGSVSTLTIQRTQQEDSAVYLCASSATVYSNQPQHFGDGTRLSIL.

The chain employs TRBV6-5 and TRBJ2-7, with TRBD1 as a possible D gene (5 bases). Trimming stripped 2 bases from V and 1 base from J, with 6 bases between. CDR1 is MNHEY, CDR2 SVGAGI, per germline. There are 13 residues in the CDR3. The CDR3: CASSYQGSYEQYF. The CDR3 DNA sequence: TGTGCCAGCAGTTACCAGGGTTCCTACGAGCAGTACTTC.

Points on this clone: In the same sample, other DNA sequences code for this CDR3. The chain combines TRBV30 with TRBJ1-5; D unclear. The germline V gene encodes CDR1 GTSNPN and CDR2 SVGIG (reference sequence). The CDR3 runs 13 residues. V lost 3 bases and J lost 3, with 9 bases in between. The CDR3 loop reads CAWSPRDNQPQHF. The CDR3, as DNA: TGTGCCTGGAGCCCAAGAGACAATCAGCCCCAGCATTTT.

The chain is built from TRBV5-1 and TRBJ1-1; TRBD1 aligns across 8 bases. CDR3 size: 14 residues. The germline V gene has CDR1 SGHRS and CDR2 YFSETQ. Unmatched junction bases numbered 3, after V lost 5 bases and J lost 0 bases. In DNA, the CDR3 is TGCGCCAGCAGTTACAGGGGGATGAACACTGAAGCTTTCTTT. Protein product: CASSYRGMNTEAFF. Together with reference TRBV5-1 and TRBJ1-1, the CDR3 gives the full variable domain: KAGVTQTPRYLIKTRGQQVTLSCSPISGHRSVSWYQQTPGQGLQFLFEYFSETQRNKGNFPGRFSGRQFSNSRSEMNVSTLELGDSALYLCASSYRGMNTEAFFGQGTRLTVV.

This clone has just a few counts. The CDR3 DNA reads TGCGCCAGCAGCCAAGATGGGGGGGGGTCAGGGTCAGATACGCAGTATTTT. It translates to CASSQDGGGSGSDTQYF. The chain combines TRBV4-1 with TRBJ2-3, with 7 bases fitting TRBD2. The V gene end was trimmed by 0 bases and the J gene end by 4 bases; junction bases not matched to a gene: 10. Germline V gene sequence: CDR1 MGHRA, CDR2 YSYEKL. The CDR3 consists of 17 residues.

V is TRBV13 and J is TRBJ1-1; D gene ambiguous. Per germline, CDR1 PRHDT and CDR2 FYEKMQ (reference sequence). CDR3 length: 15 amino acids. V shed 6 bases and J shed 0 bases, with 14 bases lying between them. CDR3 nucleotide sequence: TGTGCCAGCAGGGAGGTCACTCCTATGAACACTGAAGCTTTCTTT. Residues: CASREVTPMNTEAFF. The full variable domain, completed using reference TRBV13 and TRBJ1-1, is AAGVIQSPRHLIKEKRETATLKCYPIPRHDTVYWYQQGPGQDPQFLISFYEKMQSDKGSIPDRFSAQQFSDYHSELNMSSLELGDSALYFCASREVTPMNTEAFFGQGTRLTVV.

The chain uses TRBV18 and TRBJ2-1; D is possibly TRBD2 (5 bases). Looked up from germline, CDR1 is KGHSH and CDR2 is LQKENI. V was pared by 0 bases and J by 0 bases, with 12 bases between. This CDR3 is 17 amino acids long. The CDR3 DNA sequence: TGTGCCAGCTCACCACCGAGGGCTAGCCCCTCCTACAATGAGCAGTTCTTC. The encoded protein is CASSPPRASPSYNEQFF.

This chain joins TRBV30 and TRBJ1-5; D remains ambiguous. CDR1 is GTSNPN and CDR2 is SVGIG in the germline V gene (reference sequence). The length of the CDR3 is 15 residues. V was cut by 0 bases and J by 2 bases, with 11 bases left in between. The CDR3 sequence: CAWSVYGAGNQPQHF. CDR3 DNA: TGTGCCTGGAGTGTATACGGTGCGGGCAATCAGCCCCAGCATTTT.

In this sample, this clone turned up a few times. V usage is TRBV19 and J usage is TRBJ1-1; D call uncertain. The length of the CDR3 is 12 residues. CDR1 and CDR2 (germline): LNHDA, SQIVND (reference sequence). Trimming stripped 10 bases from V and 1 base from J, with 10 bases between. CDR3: CATRRENTEAFF. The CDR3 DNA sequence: TGTGCCACCCGACGGGAGAACACTGAAGCTTTCTTT. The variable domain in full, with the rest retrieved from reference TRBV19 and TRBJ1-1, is DGGITQSPKYLFRKEGQNVTLSCEQNLNHDAMYWYRQDPGQGLRLIYYSQIVNDFQKGDIAEGYSVSREKKESFPLTVTSAQKNPTAFYLCATRRENTEAFFGQGTRLTVV.

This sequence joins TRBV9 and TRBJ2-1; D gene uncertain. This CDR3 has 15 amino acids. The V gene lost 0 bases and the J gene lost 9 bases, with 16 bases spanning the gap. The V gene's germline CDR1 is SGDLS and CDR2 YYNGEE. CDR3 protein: CASSVASQFRSEQFF. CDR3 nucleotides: TGTGCCAGCAGCGTAGCGAGTCAATTTCGTAGTGAGCAGTTCTTC.

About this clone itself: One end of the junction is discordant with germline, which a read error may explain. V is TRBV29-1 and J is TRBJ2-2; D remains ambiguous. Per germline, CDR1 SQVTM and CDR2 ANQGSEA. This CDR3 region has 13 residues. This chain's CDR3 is CSAEKTVAGELFF. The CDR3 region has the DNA TGCAGCGCTGAAAAAACGGTGGCCGGGGAGCTGTTTTTT.